These 13 T cell receptor beta chains originate from one sample sequenced in a study of blood T cell repertoires in COVID-19. Libraries were prepared by immunoSEQ multiplex PCR; TCRdb keeps only in-frame clonotypes and omits some of them. This table has 150,000 or so clones, 80% to 85% appearing once. Sequenced: peripheral blood. The receptors here all came from a woman aged 60-75 years with acute or convalescent COVID-19.

V usage is TRBV2 and J usage is TRBJ2-1; D not certain. The germline CDR1 and CDR2 sequences are SNHLY and FYNNEI. Trimming shortened V by 3 bases and J by 8 bases, and 17 bases separated the two germline ends. The CDR3 has 15 residues. The CDR3 nucleotides are TGTGCCAGCAGTGAGCTCCTAGTCTATAGTGATGAGCAGTTCTTC. Protein sequence: CASSELLVYSDEQFF.

CDR3 DNA: TGCGCCAGCAGCTTGGTGGGACTAGCGGCAACTAATGAAAAACTGTTTTTT. Residues: CASSLVGLAATNEKLFF. The V and J genes are TRBV5-1 and TRBJ1-4; a possible D gene is TRBD1 (5 bases). The CDR3 has 17 residues. Between the trimmed V and J ends, which lost 0 bases and 0 bases, there was a span of 12 bases. Germline loops: CDR1 SGHRS, CDR2 YFSETQ.

In this sample, this clone turned up once. V usage is TRBV19 and J usage is TRBJ2-7, with 7 positions matching TRBD2. The germline V gene encodes CDR1 LNHDA and CDR2 SQIVND (reference sequence). The CDR3 runs to 15 residues. The V and J ends lost 3 bases and 3 bases, in that order; junction bases with no gene match: 8. The CDR3 loop reads CASSMGGSYGYEQYF. The CDR3 nucleotides are TGTGCCAGTAGTATGGGCGGGAGTTATGGCTACGAGCAGTACTTC.

V usage is TRBV6-1 and J usage is TRBJ1-5; the D gene is possibly TRBD1 (5 bases). V shed 3 bases and J shed 4 bases, with 16 bases lying between them. The CDR3 is 16 residues long. Germline V gene lookup returns CDR1 MNHNS and CDR2 SASEGT. The chain's CDR3 is CASSEIPGLGNQPQHF. For the CDR3, the DNA is TGTGCCAGCAGTGAGATACCGGGACTAGGTAATCAGCCCCAGCATTTT.

The rearrangement links TRBV28 to TRBJ1-2, with 11 positions matching TRBD1. Germline CDR1 reads MDHEN; CDR2 reads SYDVKM. CDR3 length: 17 residues. V gave up 1 base and J gave up 4 bases; unmatched junction bases: 8. The CDR3 nucleotides read TGTGCCAGCAGTTTATCCCTATTCGGACAGGGGGCCTATGGCTACACCTTC. The encoded protein is CASSLSLFGQGAYGYTF.

J is TRBJ2-1 and V is TRBV6-6; perhaps TRBD2 as D (5 bases). The germline V and J ends were trimmed by 8 bases and 0 bases, with 14 bases remaining between them. In germline, CDR1 is MNHNY, CDR2 SVGAGI (reference sequence). CDR3 length equals 15 residues. In DNA, the CDR3 is TGTGCCAGCTCACCTCGGACTGGCTCCTACAATGAGCAGTTCTTC. Translated, it gives CASSPRTGSYNEQFF.

The chain has TRBV6-5 and TRBJ2-7; TRBD1 matches at 10 bases. Germline V gene sequence: CDR1 MNHEY, CDR2 SVGAGI. J gave up 3 bases and V 2 bases, and 4 bases lay outside the gene matches. The CDR3 totals 15 residues. The CDR3 DNA reads TGTGCCAGCAGTTACCGCGACAGGGGGCTCTACGAGCAGTACTTC. It is translated as CASSYRDRGLYEQYF.

This rearrangement joins TRBV10-3 to TRBJ2-7; possibly TRBD2 for D (5 bases). V gave up 3 bases and J gave up 2 bases, with 11 bases separating them. Germline lookup yields CDR1 ENHRY and CDR2 SYGVKD. The CDR3 has 14 amino acids. The CDR3 coding sequence is TGTGCCATCAGTGAAGGTGACGGGACCTACGAGCAGTACTTC. Amino acid sequence: CAISEGDGTYEQYF.

The chain employs TRBV19 and TRBJ2-2; 10 bases agree with TRBD2. CDR1 is LNHDA, CDR2 SQIVND, per germline (reference sequence). The CDR3 runs to 16 residues. J lost 1 base, V lost 8 bases, and 7 bases had no gene match. The CDR3 is CASGKREGRNTGELFF. The CDR3 nucleotides read TGTGCCAGTGGGAAGCGGGAGGGCCGGAACACCGGGGAGCTGTTTTTT.

The CDR3 DNA sequence: TGCAGCGTTGAACAACAGGGGGCTCTTTACACCTTC. It translates to CSVEQQGALYTF. The genes are TRBV29-1 and TRBJ1-2; TRBD1 agrees at 9 bases. V dropped 2 bases and J dropped 11; count of bases not matched to a gene: 6. Germline V CDR1 and CDR2: SQVTM, ANQGSEA. The CDR3 spans 12 residues. Filled out from reference TRBV29-1 and TRBJ1-2, the complete variable domain reads SAVISQKPSRDICQRGTSLTIQCQVDSQVTMMFWYRQQPGQSLTLIATANQGSEATYESGFVIDKFPISRPNLTFSTLTVSNMSPEDSSIYLCSVEQQGALYTFGSGTRLTVV.

The chain is built from TRBV24-1 and TRBJ1-2; 7 nucleotides line up with TRBD1. The CDR3 has 13 amino acids. The trim removed 5 bases at V and 8 bases at J, leaving 7 bases unmatched. The germline gives CDR1 KGHDR, CDR2 SFDVKD. CDR3: CATSGAGGRGYTF. The CDR3 DNA sequence: TGTGCCACCAGTGGGGCAGGGGGGAGAGGCTACACCTTC.

There are a few counts of this clone. V is TRBV7-8 and J is TRBJ2-5; D is possibly TRBD2 (5 bases). Trimming pared 5 bases from V and 7 bases from J, leaving 17 bases between. This CDR3 region has 14 residues. The germline gives CDR1 SGHVS, CDR2 FQNEAQ. The CDR3 nucleotides are TGTGCCAGCAGCCCTAGCTCGCGACGGTGGACCCAGTACTTC. It translates to CASSPSSRRWTQYF.

This chain connects TRBV6-2 or TRBV6-3 to TRBJ2-5; 7 bases are a match to TRBD2. The J segment lost 7 bases and the V segment lost 5 bases, leaving 10 bases of the junction unmatched. Germline V gene data show CDR1 as MNHEY and CDR2 as SVGEGT. There are 14 residues in the CDR3. The CDR3, as DNA: TGTGCCAGCAGTGGCTCGGGGAGGGTGCCGACCCAGTACTTC. Amino acids: CASSGSGRVPTQYF.